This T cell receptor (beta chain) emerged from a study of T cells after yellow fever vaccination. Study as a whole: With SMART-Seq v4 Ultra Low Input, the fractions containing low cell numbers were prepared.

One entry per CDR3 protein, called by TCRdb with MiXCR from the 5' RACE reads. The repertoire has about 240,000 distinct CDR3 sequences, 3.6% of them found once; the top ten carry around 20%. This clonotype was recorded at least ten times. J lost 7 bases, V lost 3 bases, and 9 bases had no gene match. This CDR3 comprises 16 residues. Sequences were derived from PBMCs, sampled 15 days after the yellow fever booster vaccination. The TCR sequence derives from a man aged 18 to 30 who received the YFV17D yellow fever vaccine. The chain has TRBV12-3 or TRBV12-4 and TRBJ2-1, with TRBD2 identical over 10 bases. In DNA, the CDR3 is TGTGCCAGCAGTTTTCTGACTAGCGGGTTAAGAAATGAGCAGTTCTTC. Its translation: CASSFLTSGLRNEQFF.